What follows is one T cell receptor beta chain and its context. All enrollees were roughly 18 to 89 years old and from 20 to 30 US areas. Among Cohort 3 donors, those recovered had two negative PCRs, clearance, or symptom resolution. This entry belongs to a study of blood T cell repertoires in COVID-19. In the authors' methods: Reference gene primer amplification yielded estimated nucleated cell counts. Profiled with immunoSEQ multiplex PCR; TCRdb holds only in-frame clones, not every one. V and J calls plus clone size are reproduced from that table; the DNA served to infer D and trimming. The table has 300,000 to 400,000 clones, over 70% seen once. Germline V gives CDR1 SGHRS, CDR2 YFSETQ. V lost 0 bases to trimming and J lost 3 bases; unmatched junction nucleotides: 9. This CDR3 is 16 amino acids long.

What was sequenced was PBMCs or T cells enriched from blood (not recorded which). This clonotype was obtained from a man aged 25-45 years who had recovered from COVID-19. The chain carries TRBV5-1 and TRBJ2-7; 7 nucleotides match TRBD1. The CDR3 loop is CASSLDGVRGLYEQYF. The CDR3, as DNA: TGCGCCAGCAGCTTGGATGGGGTGAGGGGGCTCTACGAGCAGTACTTC.